This is a list of T cell receptor beta chains from one sample in a study of shared clonotypes between healthy human individuals. Generated by immunoSEQ multiplex PCR, the TCRdb table keeps only in-frame clones and is missing some. The sample consists of more than 2 million clones, 90% to 95% of them appearing once. The sequenced material came from naive CD4+ T cells sorted from blood. The source is a man between 18 and 29 years old in good health. Each CDR3 is given with its conserved first and last residue. D genes are given only for firm matches. Only part of the rows carry a size: once, few, many, or a class if the clone is expanded.

V	size	D	J	CDR3	DNA
TRBV9	-	TRBD1	TRBJ1-2	CASSVQDRGYGYTF	TGTGCCAGCAGCGTACAAGACAGGGGTTATGGCTACACCTTC
TRBV7-6	-	-	TRBJ2-7	CASSPTHREQYF	TGTGCCAGCAGCCCCACCCATAGAGAGCAGTACTTC
TRBV7-9	-	TRBD1	TRBJ1-5	CASSRQGNQPQHF	TGTGCCAGCAGCCGACAGGGAAATCAGCCCCAGCATTTT
TRBV6-5	-	-	TRBJ1-1	CASSSPREGLTEAFF	TGTGCCAGCAGTTCTCCTCGCGAGGGGCTCACTGAAGCTTTCTTT
TRBV5-5	-	-	TRBJ2-5	CASSKAHQETQYF	TGTGCCAGCAGTAAGGCCCACCAAGAGACCCAGTACTTC
TRBV29-1	-	-	TRBJ2-3	CSVRGASTDTQYF	TGCAGCGTTCGGGGCGCTAGCACAGATACGCAGTATTTT
TRBV30	few	-	TRBJ1-2	CAWSSTDSHGYTF	TGTGCCTGGAGTTCCACCGACAGCCATGGCTACACCTTC
TRBV27	-	TRBD1	TRBJ2-2	CASKRGGQWNTGELFF	TGTGCCAGCAAGCGAGGGGGACAGTGGAACACCGGGGAGCTGTTTTTT
TRBV10-2	-	-	TRBJ1-5	CASSERGSDNQPQHF	TGCGCCAGCAGTGAGAGAGGATCTGACAATCAGCCCCAGCATTTT
TRBV13	few	-	TRBJ1-2	CASSLRAANYGYTF	TGTGCCAGCAGCTTAAGGGCAGCTAACTATGGCTACACCTTC
TRBV5-4	-	TRBD1	TRBJ1-3	CAKGDSGATIYF	TGTGCCAAGGGGGACAGCGGGGCCACCATATATTTT
TRBV9	-	-	TRBJ2-3	CASSVEGVPTDTQYF	TGTGCCAGCAGCGTAGAGGGGGTACCCACAGATACGCAGTATTTT
TRBV6-6	-	-	TRBJ1-5	CASSYSAYELNQPQHF	TGTGCCAGCAGTTACTCCGCTTATGAGCTTAATCAGCCCCAGCATTTT
TRBV5-5	few	-	TRBJ1-2	CASSLDSASRGYTF	TGTGCCAGCAGCTTGGACAGCGCGAGTCGCGGCTACACCTTC
TRBV27	-	-	TRBJ1-5	CASSLPQPQHF	TGTGCCAGCAGTTTACCCCAGCCCCAGCATTTT
TRBV6-1	-	TRBD1	TRBJ2-1	CASSLGTGPLEQFF	TGTGCCAGCAGTCTCGGGACAGGACCCCTTGAGCAGTTCTTC
TRBV5-1	-	TRBD2	TRBJ2-5	CASSWGLDGGTQYF	TGCGCCAGCAGCTGGGGACTAGATGGAGGGACCCAGTACTTC
TRBV30	-	-	TRBJ2-5	CAWSGGLQETQYF	TGTGCCTGGAGTGGGGGACTCCAAGAGACCCAGTACTTC
TRBV29-1	-	-	TRBJ2-5	CSTREETQYF	TGCAGCACGAGAGAAGAGACCCAGTACTTC
TRBV4-1	-	-	TRBJ1-4	CASSQVGPEKLFF	TGCGCCAGCAGCCAAGTGGGACCTGAAAAACTGTTTTTT
TRBV7-7	-	TRBD2	TRBJ2-5	CASSLGLAVQETQYF	TGTGCTAGCAGCTTGGGACTAGCGGTTCAAGAGACCCAGTACTTC
TRBV18	once	-	TRBJ1-1	CASSPFPGEWTEAFF	TGTGCCAGCTCACCATTTCCCGGGGAGTGGACTGAAGCTTTCTTT
TRBV27	-	-	TRBJ1-6	CASSLSRTLANSPLHF	TGTGCCAGCAGTTTATCGAGGACGCTGGCCAATTCACCCCTCCACTTT
TRBV5-1	-	TRBD1	TRBJ2-7	CASSVTGTGGSEQYF	TGCGCCAGCAGCGTCACCGGGACAGGGGGCAGCGAGCAGTACTTC
TRBV6-5	-	-	TRBJ2-7	CASSYSRDTSYEQYF	TGTGCCAGCAGTTACTCGAGGGACACCTCCTACGAGCAGTACTTC
TRBV27	-	-	TRBJ1-1	CASILAFNLNTEAFF	TGTGCCAGCATATTGGCCTTCAATTTGAACACTGAAGCTTTCTTT
TRBV9	-	-	TRBJ1-1	CASSEDPGPGTEAFF	TGTGCCAGCAGCGAGGACCCAGGTCCCGGCACTGAAGCTTTCTTT
TRBV28	-	-	TRBJ1-1	CASTHPQGFEAFF	TGTGCCAGCACCCACCCGCAGGGCTTCGAAGCTTTCTTT
TRBV7-9	-	TRBD2	TRBJ2-1	CASSLSSGGANEQFF	TGTGCCAGCAGCTTATCCAGCGGGGGGGCTAATGAGCAGTTCTTC
TRBV12-5	-	-	TRBJ2-7	CASDPPRDTGYEQYF	TGTGCTAGTGACCCGCCCCGGGACACCGGCTACGAGCAGTACTTC
TRBV29-1	once	-	TRBJ2-3	CSVRRGADTQYF	TGCAGCGTTCGTCGCGGCGCAGATACGCAGTATTTT
TRBV28	-	-	TRBJ1-2	CASSAGSVGYTF	TGTGCCAGCAGTGCGGGGTCCGTCGGCTACACCTTC
TRBV2	-	-	TRBJ2-5	CASSEGSKETQYF	TGTGCCAGCAGTGAGGGGTCGAAAGAGACCCAGTACTTC
TRBV7-6	-	-	TRBJ2-1	CASSSTGVAFNEQFF	TGTGCCAGCAGCTCCACGGGGGTTGCCTTCAATGAGCAGTTCTTC
TRBV7-2	-	TRBD2	TRBJ2-1	CASSPEGTSGRNEQFF	TGTGCCAGCAGCCCAGAAGGGACTAGCGGGAGGAATGAGCAGTTCTTC
TRBV28	-	TRBD1	TRBJ2-7	CASRPSPGTGTYEQYF	TGTGCCAGCAGGCCCTCCCCCGGGACAGGTACCTACGAGCAGTACTTC
TRBV9	-	-	TRBJ1-2	CASSVLAGQNYGYTF	TGTGCCAGCAGCGTTCTCGCAGGGCAGAACTATGGCTACACCTTC
TRBV4-3	-	-	TRBJ2-2	CASSQEARVTGELFF	TGCGCCAGCAGCCAAGAAGCCAGGGTCACCGGGGAGCTGTTTTTT
TRBV2	-	TRBD1	TRBJ1-5	CASDSQGSNQPQHF	TGTGCCAGCGACTCACAGGGGAGCAATCAGCCCCAGCATTTT
TRBV18	-	-	TRBJ2-7	CASSPWESAAYEQYF	TGTGCCAGCTCACCGTGGGAATCGGCCGCCTACGAGCAGTACTTC
TRBV4-3	once	-	TRBJ1-2	CASSQDLMADRTF	TGCGCCAGCAGCCAAGATTTAATGGCGGATAGAACCTTC
TRBV9	-	TRBD2	TRBJ2-5	CASTTGGGLQETQYF	TGTGCCAGCACAACGGGAGGGGGACTCCAAGAGACCCAGTACTTC
TRBV10-3	-	TRBD2	TRBJ2-3	CATDSGRTDTQYF	TGTGCCACCGATAGCGGGAGAACAGATACGCAGTATTTT
TRBV5-1	-	-	TRBJ2-5	CASSLVTAQETQYF	TGCGCCAGCAGCTTGGTAACGGCACAAGAGACCCAGTACTTC
TRBV10-3	-	TRBD1	TRBJ1-6	CAISESGGQGGVNSPLHF	TGTGCCATCAGTGAGTCCGGGGGACAGGGCGGGGTTAATTCACCCCTCCACTTT
TRBV9	-	TRBD2	TRBJ2-5	CASSVTSGYRLQETQYF	TGTGCCAGCAGCGTAACTAGCGGGTACCGATTACAAGAGACCCAGTACTTC
TRBV5-4	-	-	TRBJ1-2	CASSLLLTEGYTF	TGTGCCAGCAGCTTGTTGTTGACGGAAGGCTACACCTTC
TRBV6-5	-	-	TRBJ2-7	CASSYRRGEYEQYF	TGTGCCAGCAGTTACCGGCGCGGGGAGTACGAGCAGTACTTC
TRBV6-1	-	-	TRBJ2-7	CASSRHRDSSYEQYF	TGTGCCAGCAGTAGGCACAGAGATAGCTCCTACGAGCAGTACTTC
TRBV7-3	-	TRBD2	TRBJ2-3	CASRVSGGSDTQYF	TGTGCCAGCAGGGTTAGCGGGGGCTCAGATACGCAGTATTTT
TRBV15	-	-	TRBJ1-1	CATSARIPNQAFF	TGTGCCACCAGCGCCCGGATACCCAATCAAGCTTTCTTT
TRBV2	once	-	TRBJ2-7	CARRLDSSSYEQYF	TGTGCCAGGAGGCTGGACAGTTCCTCCTACGAGCAGTACTTC